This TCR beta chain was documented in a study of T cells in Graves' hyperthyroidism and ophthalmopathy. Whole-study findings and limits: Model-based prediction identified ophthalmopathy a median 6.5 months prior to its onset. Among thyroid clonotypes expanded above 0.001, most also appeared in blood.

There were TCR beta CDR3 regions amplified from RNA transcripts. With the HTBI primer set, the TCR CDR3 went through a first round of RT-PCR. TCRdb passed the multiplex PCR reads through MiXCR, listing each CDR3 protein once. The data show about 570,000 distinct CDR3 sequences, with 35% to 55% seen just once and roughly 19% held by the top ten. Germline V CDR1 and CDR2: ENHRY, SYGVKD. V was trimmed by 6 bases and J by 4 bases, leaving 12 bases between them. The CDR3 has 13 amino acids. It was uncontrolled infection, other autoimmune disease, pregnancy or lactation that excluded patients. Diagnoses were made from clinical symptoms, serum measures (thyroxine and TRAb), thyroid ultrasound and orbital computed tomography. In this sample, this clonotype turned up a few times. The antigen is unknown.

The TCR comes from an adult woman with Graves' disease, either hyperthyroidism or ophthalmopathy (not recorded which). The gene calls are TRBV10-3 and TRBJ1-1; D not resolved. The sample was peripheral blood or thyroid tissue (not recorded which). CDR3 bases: TGTGCCATCAGGGATGGGGAGGGCACTGAAGCTTTCTTT. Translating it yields CAIRDGEGTEAFF.